This is a list of T cell receptor beta chains from one sample in a study of T-cell reconstitution after alpha-beta-depleted transplantation in children. TCRdb re-derived calls from the PCR reads in MiXCR, one entry per CDR3 protein. Of around 500,000 distinct CDR3 sequences in the sample, more than 20% were seen once. The sequencing here drew on PBMCs, mostly from graft donor cells, taken 360 days after TCRalphabeta/CD19-depleted stem cell transplant. The receptors derive from a boy under two years old who had a stem cell transplant for acute myeloid leukemia, so the T cells may come from the graft donor. CDR3s include the opening cysteine and the closing phenylalanine or tryptophan. D genes are given only for firm matches. A clone size is listed for some rows: how often the clone was seen (once, few, many), or a class if it is expanded.

>TRBV29-1|TRBJ2-1|.|13|many
TGCAGCGTTGAAGATGACGGGTACAATGAGCAGTTCTTC
CSVEDDGYNEQFF
>TRBV2|TRBJ2-2|.|16|many
TGTGCCAGCAGTCTCGTCCGCGGGTCGAACACCGGGGAGCTGTTTTTT
CASSLVRGSNTGELFF
>TRBV7-9|TRBJ2-1|.|16|.
TGTGCCAGCAGCGCGACCTTTTTGAGCTCCTACAATGAGCAGTTCTTC
CASSATFLSSYNEQFF
>TRBV5-1|TRBJ1-1|.|14|many
TGCGCCAGCAGCTCCCCGGGTCCCCATACTGAAGCTTTCTTT
CASSSPGPHTEAFF
>TRBV7-2|TRBJ2-7|.|14|.
TGTGCCAGCAGCTTAGCCCTCAATGGGAACGAGCAGTACTTC
CASSLALNGNEQYF
>TRBV12-3/TRBV12-4|TRBJ2-3|TRBD1|15|many
TGTGCCAGCAGTTTACGGACAGGGGGCGTAGATACGCAGTATTTT
CASSLRTGGVDTQYF
>TRBV28|TRBJ1-5|TRBD1|22|.
TGTGCCAGCAGTTTTGAATGGTCGTTTCGCGACAGGGGAGGGAATAGCAATCAGCCCCAGCATTTT
CASSFEWSFRDRGGNSNQPQHF
>TRBV12-3/TRBV12-4|TRBJ2-2|.|16|.
TGTGCCAGCAGTTCCGGTGAGGGGGTGAACACCGGGGAGCTGTTTTTT
CASSSGEGVNTGELFF
>TRBV7-2|TRBJ2-7|TRBD1|15|many
TGTGCCAGCAGCTTATCGGGACAGGTGAACTACGAGCAGTACTTC
CASSLSGQVNYEQYF
>TRBV20-1|TRBJ2-3|TRBD2|16|.
TGCAGTGCTAGGGGGCTAGCGGGGGCGTTCACAGATACGCAGTATTTT
CSARGLAGAFTDTQYF
>TRBV15|TRBJ2-1|.|13|few
TGTGCCACCAGCAGCCCCAAGGCGGATGAGCAGTTCTTC
CATSSPKADEQFF
>TRBV6-2/TRBV6-3|TRBJ2-1|.|11|.
TGTGCCAGCACCCTAGGCGGTGAGCAGTTCTTC
CASTLGGEQFF
>TRBV13|TRBJ2-5|.|17|few
TGTGCCAGCAGCCCAAGTTTTTCCCGGGACACCCAAGAGACCCAGTACTTC
CASSPSFSRDTQETQYF
>TRBV20-1|TRBJ2-7|.|12|many
TGCAGTGCTAGCGGGAACTCCTACGAGCAGTACTTC
CSASGNSYEQYF
>TRBV20-1|TRBJ2-7|.|15|.
TGCTGTGCTAGGCAAACAGTCGGACTTTCCTACGAGCAGTACTTC
CCARQTVGLSYEQYF
>TRBV7-2|TRBJ1-1|.|13|.
TGTGCCAGCAGCTCCCGGAGGGCAGTTGAAGCTTTCTTT
CASSSRRAVEAFF
>TRBV7-2|TRBJ1-2|.|15|.
TGTGCCAGCAGCCCGCCCTTTTTCGGGAACTATGGCTACACCTTC
CASSPPFFGNYGYTF